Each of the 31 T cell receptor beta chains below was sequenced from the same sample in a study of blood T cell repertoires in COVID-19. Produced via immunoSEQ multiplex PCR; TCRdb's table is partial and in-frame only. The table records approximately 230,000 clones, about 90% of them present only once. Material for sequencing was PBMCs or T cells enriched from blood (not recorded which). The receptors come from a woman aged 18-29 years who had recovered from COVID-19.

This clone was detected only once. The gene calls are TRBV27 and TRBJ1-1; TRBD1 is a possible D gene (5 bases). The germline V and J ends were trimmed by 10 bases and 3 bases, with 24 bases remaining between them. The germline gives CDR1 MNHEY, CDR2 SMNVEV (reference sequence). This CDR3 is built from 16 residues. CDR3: CANFPPDSPFDTEAFF. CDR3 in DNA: TGTGCCAACTTCCCTCCAGACAGCCCTTTTGACACTGAAGCTTTCTTT.

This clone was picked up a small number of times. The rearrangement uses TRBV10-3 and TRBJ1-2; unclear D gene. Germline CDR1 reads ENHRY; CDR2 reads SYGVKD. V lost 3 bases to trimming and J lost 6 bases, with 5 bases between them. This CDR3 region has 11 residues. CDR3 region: CAISDGDGYTF. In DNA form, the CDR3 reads TGTGCCATCAGTGACGGAGATGGCTACACCTTC.

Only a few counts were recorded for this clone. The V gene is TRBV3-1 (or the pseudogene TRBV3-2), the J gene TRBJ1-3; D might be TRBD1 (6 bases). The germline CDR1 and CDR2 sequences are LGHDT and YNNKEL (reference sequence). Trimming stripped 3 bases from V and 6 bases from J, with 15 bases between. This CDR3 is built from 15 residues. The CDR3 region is CASSHTGTTTNTIYF. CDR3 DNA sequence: TGTGCCAGCAGCCATACCGGGACAACTACAAACACCATATATTTT.

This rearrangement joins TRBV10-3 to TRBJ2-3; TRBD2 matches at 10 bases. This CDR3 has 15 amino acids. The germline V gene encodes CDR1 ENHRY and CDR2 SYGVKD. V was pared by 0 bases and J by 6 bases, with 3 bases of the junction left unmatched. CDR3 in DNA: TGTGCCATCAGTGAGTCTAGCGGGGGGAAGGATACGCAGTATTTT. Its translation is CAISESSGGKDTQYF.

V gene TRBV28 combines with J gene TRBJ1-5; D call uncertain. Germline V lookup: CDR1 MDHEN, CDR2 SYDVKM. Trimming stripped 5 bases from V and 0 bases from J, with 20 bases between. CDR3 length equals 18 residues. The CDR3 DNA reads TGTGCCAGCAGTCTCTCTCCCGGGTTTGGGTTTAGCAATCAGCCCCAGCATTTT. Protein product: CASSLSPGFGFSNQPQHF.

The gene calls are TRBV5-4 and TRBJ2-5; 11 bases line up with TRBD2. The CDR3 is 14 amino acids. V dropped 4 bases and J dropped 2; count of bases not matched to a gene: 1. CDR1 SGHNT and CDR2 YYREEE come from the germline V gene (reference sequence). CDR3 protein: CASSGTSGQETQYF. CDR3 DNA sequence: TGTGCCAGCAGCGGGACTAGCGGACAAGAGACCCAGTACTTC.

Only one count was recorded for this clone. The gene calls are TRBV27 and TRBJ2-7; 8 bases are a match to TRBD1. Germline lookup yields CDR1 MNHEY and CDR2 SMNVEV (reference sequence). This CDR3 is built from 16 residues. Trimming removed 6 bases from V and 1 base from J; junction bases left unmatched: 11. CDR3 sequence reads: CASSPSLGQESYEQYF. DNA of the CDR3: TGTGCCAGCAGCCCTTCTCTGGGACAGGAGTCCTACGAGCAGTACTTC.

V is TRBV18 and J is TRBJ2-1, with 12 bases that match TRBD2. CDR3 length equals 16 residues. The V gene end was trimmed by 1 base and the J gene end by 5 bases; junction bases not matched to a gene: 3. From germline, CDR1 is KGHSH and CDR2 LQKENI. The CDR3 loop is CASSPRLAGADNEQFF. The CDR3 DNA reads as TGTGCCAGCTCACCACGACTAGCGGGGGCCGACAATGAGCAGTTCTTC. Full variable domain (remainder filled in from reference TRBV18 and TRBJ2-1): NAGVMQNPRHLVRRRGQEARLRCSPMKGHSHVYWYRQLPEEGLKFMVYLQKENIIDESGMPKERFSAEFPKEGPSILRIQQVVRGDSAAYFCASSPRLAGADNEQFFGPGTRLTVL.

The DNA of the CDR3 is TGTGCCAGCCTGTGGGGGGGGGCGCGGGATTCACCCCTCCACTTT. Translated, it gives CASLWGGARDSPLHF. This sequence joins TRBV6-5 and TRBJ1-6, with D tentatively TRBD1 (6 bases). V lost 8 bases and J lost 8, with 19 bases in between. The CDR3 has 15 residues. CDR1 MNHEY and CDR2 SVGAGI come from the germline V gene.

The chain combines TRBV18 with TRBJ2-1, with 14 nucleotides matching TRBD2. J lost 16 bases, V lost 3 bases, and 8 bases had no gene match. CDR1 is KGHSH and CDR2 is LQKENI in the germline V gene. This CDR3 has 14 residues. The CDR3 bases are TGTGCCAGCTCACCCGGGACTAGCGGGAGTCGTTATTTCTTC. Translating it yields CASSPGTSGSRYFF.

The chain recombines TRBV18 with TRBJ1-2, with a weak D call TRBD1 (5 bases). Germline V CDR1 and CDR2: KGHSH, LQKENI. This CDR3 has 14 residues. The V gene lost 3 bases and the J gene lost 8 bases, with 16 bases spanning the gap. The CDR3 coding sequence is TGTGCCAGCTCACCTCGCACAGGTCTAGAGGGCTACACCTTC. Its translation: CASSPRTGLEGYTF.

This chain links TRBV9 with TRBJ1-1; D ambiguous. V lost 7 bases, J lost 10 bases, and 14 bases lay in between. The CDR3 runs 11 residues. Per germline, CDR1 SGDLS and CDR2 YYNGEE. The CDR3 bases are TGTGCCAGCGGTAGCGGGGAGAGAGCTTTCTTT. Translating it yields CASGSGERAFF.

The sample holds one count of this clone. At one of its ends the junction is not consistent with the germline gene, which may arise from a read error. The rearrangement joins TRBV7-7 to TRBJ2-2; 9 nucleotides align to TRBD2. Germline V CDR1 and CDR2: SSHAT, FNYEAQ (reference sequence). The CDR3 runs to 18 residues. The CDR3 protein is CASSLRLWGLADPGELFF. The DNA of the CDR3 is TGTGCTAGCAGCTTAAGATTGTGGGGACTAGCAGACCCTGGGGAGCTGTTTTTT.

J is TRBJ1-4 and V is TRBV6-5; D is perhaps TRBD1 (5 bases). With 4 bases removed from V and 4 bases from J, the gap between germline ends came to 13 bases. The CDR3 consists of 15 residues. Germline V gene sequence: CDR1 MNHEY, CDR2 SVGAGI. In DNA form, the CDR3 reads TGTGCCAGCAGTTGGGGCCGGGCCCATAATGAAAAACTGTTTTTT. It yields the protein CASSWGRAHNEKLFF.

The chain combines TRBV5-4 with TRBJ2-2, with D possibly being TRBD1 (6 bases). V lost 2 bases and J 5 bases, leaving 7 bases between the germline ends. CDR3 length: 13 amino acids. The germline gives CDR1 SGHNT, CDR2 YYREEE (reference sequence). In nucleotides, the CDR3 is TGTGCCAGCAGCTTCAGGGGTACCGGGGAGCTGTTTTTT. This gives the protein CASSFRGTGELFF.

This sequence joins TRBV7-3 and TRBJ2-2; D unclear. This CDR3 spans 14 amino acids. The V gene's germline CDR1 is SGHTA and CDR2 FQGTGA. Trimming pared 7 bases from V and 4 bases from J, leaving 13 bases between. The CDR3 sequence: CASTSGLGTGELFF. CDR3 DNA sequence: TGTGCCAGCACCTCTGGGCTCGGCACCGGGGAGCTGTTTTTT.

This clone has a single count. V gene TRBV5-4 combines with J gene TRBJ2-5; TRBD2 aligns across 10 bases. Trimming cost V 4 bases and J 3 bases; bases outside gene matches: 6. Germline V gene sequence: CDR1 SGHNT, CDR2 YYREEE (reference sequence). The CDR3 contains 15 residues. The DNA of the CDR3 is TGTGCCAGCAGCCACTCTGGACTAGCGGAAGAGACCCAGTACTTC. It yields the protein CASSHSGLAEETQYF. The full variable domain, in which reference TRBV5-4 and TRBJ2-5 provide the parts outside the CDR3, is ETGVTQSPTHLIKTRGQQVTLRCSSQSGHNTVSWYQQALGQGPQFIFQYYREEENGRGNFPPRFSGLQFPNYSSELNVNALELDDSALYLCASSHSGLAEETQYFGPGTRLLVL.

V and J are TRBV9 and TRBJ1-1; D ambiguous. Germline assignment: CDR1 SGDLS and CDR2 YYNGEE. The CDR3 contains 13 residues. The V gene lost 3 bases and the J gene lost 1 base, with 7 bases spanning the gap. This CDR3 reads CASSGHTNTEAFF. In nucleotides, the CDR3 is TGTGCCAGCAGCGGACATACGAACACTGAAGCTTTCTTT. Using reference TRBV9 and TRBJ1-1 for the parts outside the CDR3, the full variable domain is DSGVTQTPKHLITATGQRVTLRCSPRSGDLSVYWYQQSLDQGLQFLIQYYNGEERAKGNILERFSAQQFPDLHSELNLSSLELGDSALYFCASSGHTNTEAFFGQGTRLTVV.

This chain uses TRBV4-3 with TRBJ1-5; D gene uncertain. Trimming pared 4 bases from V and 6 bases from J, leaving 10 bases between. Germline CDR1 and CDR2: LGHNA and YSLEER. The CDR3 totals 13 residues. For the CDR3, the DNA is TGCGCCAGCAGCCCGTCCGCGGGTCAGCCCCAGCATTTT. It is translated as CASSPSAGQPQHF.

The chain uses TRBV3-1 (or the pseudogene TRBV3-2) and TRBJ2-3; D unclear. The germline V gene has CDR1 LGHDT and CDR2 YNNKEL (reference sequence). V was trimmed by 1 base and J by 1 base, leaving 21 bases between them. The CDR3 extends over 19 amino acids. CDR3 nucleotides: TGTGCCAGCAGCCAAGTGCTAGACCCAAGGAGTATCGGCACAGATACGCAGTATTTT. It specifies CASSQVLDPRSIGTDTQYF.

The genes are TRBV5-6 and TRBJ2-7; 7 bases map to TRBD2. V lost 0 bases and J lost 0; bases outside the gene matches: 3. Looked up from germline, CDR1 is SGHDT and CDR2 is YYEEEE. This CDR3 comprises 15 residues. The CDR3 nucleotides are TGTGCCAGCAGCTTGGGGCTAGCGGTCTCCTACGAGCAGTACTTC. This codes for CASSLGLAVSYEQYF. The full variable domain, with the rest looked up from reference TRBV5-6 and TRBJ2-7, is DAGVTQSPTHLIKTRGQQVTLRCSPKSGHDTVSWYQQALGQGPQFIFQYYEEEERQRGNFPDRFSGHQFPNYSSELNVNALLLGDSALYLCASSLGLAVSYEQYFGPGTRLTVT.

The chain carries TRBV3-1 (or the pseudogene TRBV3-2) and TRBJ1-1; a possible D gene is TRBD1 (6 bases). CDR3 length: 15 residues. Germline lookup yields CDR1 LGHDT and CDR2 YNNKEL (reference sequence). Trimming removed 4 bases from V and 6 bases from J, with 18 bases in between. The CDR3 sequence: CASSPVNRDFAEAFF. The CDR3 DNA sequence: TGTGCCAGCAGCCCCGTCAACAGGGATTTCGCTGAAGCTTTCTTT.

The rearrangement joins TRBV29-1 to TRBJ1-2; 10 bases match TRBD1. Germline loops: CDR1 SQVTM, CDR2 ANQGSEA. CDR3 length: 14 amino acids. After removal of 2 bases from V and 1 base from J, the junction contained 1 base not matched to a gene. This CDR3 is CSVERDRGNYGYTF. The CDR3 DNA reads TGCAGCGTTGAAAGGGACAGGGGTAACTATGGCTACACCTTC.

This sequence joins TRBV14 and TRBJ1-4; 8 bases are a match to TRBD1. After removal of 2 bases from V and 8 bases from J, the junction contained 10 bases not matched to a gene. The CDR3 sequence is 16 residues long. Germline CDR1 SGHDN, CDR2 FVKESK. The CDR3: CASSQLQGTGVEKLFF. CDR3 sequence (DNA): TGTGCCAGCAGCCAACTTCAAGGGACAGGAGTAGAAAAACTGTTTTTT.

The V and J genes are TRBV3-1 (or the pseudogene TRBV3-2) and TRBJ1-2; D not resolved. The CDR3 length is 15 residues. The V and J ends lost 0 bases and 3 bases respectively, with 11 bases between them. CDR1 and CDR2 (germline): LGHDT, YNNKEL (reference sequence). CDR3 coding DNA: TGTGCCAGCAGCCAAGAACCCCGTAGCGACTATGGCTACACCTTC. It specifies CASSQEPRSDYGYTF.

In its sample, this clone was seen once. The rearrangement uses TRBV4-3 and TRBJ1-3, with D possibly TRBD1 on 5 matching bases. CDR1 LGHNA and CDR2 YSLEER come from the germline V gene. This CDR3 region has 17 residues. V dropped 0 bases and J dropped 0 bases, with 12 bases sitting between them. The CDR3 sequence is CASSQDSRGSSGNTIYF. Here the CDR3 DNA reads TGCGCCAGCAGCCAAGACTCGCGGGGCAGCTCTGGAAACACCATATATTTT.

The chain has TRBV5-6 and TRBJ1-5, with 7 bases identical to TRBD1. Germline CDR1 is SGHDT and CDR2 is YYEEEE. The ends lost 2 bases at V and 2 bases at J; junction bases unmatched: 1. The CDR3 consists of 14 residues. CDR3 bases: TGTGCCAGCAGCTTTGGACAGGGCAATCAGCCCCAGCATTTT. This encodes CASSFGQGNQPQHF.

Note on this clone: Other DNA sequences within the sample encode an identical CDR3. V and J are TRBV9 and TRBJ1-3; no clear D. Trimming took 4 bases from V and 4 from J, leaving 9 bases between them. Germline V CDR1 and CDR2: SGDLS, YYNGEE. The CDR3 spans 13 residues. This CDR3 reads CASSPPRGNTIYF. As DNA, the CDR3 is TGTGCCAGCAGCCCCCCCCGGGGAAACACCATATATTTT.

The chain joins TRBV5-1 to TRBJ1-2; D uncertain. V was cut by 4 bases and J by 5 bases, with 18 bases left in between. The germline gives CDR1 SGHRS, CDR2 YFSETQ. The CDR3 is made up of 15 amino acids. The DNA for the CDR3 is TGCGCCAGCAGCCTAACCCGAAACCCCTGGTATGGCTACACCTTC. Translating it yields CASSLTRNPWYGYTF.

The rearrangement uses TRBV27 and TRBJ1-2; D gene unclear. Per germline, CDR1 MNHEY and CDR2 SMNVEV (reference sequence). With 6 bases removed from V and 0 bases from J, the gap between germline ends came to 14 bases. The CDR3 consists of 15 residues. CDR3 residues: CASRPKVLANYGYTF. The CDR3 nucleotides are TGTGCCAGCAGACCCAAGGTCCTAGCTAACTATGGCTACACCTTC.

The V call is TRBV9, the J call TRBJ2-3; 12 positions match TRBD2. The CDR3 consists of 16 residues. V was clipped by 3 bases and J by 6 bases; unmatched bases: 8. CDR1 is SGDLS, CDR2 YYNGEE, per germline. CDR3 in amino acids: CASSGTSGAPGDTQYF. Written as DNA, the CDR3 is TGTGCCAGCAGCGGGACTAGCGGGGCCCCGGGGGATACGCAGTATTTT.